This is a list of T cell receptor beta chains from one sample in a study of cytomegalovirus exposure and HLA in healthy donors. Assay: immunoSEQ multiplex PCR; the TCRdb copy retains only in-frame clones and omits some. The data show about 77,000 clones, and the top ten clones hold roughly an eighth. The sample comprised PBMCs. The receptors were gathered from a man aged 50 or older in good health and CMV-seropositive. Both conserved end residues are part of each CDR3. Each record gives: J gene, V gene, CDR3 protein.

J gene: TRBJ1-2
V gene: TRBV28
CDR3 protein: CASSLLGGFYGYTF

J gene: TRBJ2-1
V gene: TRBV5-6
CDR3 protein: CASSIVRGTGKDEQFF

J gene: TRBJ2-3
V gene: TRBV19
CDR3 protein: CASTSLTSGRGYTQYF

J gene: TRBJ2-1
V gene: TRBV6-1
CDR3 protein: CAGATGGDSNEQFF

J gene: TRBJ2-1
V gene: TRBV6-5
CDR3 protein: CASSGRGGRNEQFF

J gene: TRBJ1-1
V gene: TRBV27
CDR3 protein: CASSSQRIPGQGAFF

J gene: TRBJ2-4
V gene: TRBV19
CDR3 protein: CASSFGQGGSKNIQYF

J gene: TRBJ2-7
V gene: TRBV6-1
CDR3 protein: CASSETGADSYEQYF

J gene: TRBJ2-7
V gene: TRBV5-6
CDR3 protein: CASSSGTGREQYF

J gene: TRBJ2-3
V gene: TRBV7-2
CDR3 protein: CASSSYQAGDTQYF

J gene: TRBJ2-7
V gene: TRBV4-1
CDR3 protein: CASSPASGGLYEQYF

J gene: TRBJ1-1
V gene: TRBV5-1
CDR3 protein: CASSFGTGDTEAFF

J gene: TRBJ1-1
V gene: TRBV13
CDR3 protein: CASSPAGGSGMNTEAFF

J gene: TRBJ1-6
V gene: TRBV7-6
CDR3 protein: CASSSGGTGGNSPLHF

J gene: TRBJ1-1
V gene: TRBV28
CDR3 protein: CASEAGETEAFF

J gene: TRBJ1-1
V gene: TRBV6-1
CDR3 protein: CASRTQGTNTEAFF

J gene: TRBJ2-5
V gene: TRBV5-1
CDR3 protein: CASSTGTGEETQYF

J gene: TRBJ1-1
V gene: TRBV18
CDR3 protein: CASSLTQGGNTEAFF

J gene: TRBJ1-4
V gene: TRBV4-1
CDR3 protein: CASSLGQGIGANEKLFF

J gene: TRBJ2-7
V gene: TRBV11-2
CDR3 protein: CASSLGTVSYEQYF

J gene: TRBJ2-7
V gene: TRBV5-4
CDR3 protein: CASSSAGGPGREQYF

J gene: TRBJ2-4
V gene: TRBV27
CDR3 protein: CASSLAGQSRNIQYF

J gene: TRBJ1-1
V gene: TRBV5-4
CDR3 protein: CASSLGGGAEAFF

J gene: TRBJ1-2
V gene: TRBV6-6
CDR3 protein: CASSPTGGKVYGYTF

J gene: TRBJ2-1
V gene: TRBV10-3
CDR3 protein: CAISEWSGRFFNEQFF

J gene: TRBJ2-1
V gene: TRBV25-1
CDR3 protein: CASSELVSSYNEQFF

J gene: TRBJ2-5
V gene: TRBV6-5
CDR3 protein: CASSYPGQRAFEQYF

J gene: TRBJ1-1
V gene: TRBV19
CDR3 protein: CATTPKGVNTEAFF

J gene: TRBJ1-2
V gene: TRBV18
CDR3 protein: CASSQQGAKDGYTF